One sample yielded the 15 T cell receptor beta chains listed below, sequenced in a study of cytomegalovirus exposure and HLA in healthy donors. This PCR relied on a set of 60 Vbeta primers and 13 Jbeta primers. Data came from immunoSEQ multiplex PCR; TCRdb stores just in-frame clones and leaves some out. The sample consists of fewer than 95,000 clones, over 60% of them appearing once. The sequenced sample consisted of PBMCs. All receptors derive from a man aged 35-49 years in good health and CMV-seronegative.

The chain carries TRBV9 and TRBJ1-6; the D gene is possibly TRBD1 (5 bases). V was cut by 0 bases and J by 11 bases, with 9 bases left in between. The CDR3 consists of 13 residues. The germline V gene encodes CDR1 SGDLS and CDR2 YYNGEE. This CDR3 reads CASSVGGNAPLHF. The CDR3 nucleotides are TGTGCCAGCAGCGTAGGGGGCAATGCACCCCTCCACTTT.

The count of this clone is one. Because the CDR3 is missing its conserved closing phenylalanine or tryptophan, this is likely a read error. J is TRBJ1-6 and V is TRBV9; 7 nucleotides line up with TRBD1. The CDR3 length is 13 residues. Germline CDR1 and CDR2: SGDLS and YYNGEE. V lost 3 bases to trimming and J lost 8 bases; unmatched junction nucleotides: 2. The CDR3 reads CASSAGTDSPLHV. The DNA for the CDR3 is TGTGCCAGCAGCGCGGGGACAGATTCACCCCTCCACGTT.

The chain joins TRBV6-5 to TRBJ2-1; 8 positions agree with TRBD2. Germline V CDR1 and CDR2: MNHEY, SVGAGI. The CDR3 runs 15 residues. V gave up 5 bases and J gave up 4 bases; unmatched junction bases: 7. CDR3 residues: CASSTAGGPYNEQFF. The DNA for the CDR3 is TGTGCCAGCAGTACCGCGGGGGGTCCTTACAATGAGCAGTTCTTC.

This clone was observed a single time. V is TRBV7-2 and J is TRBJ2-7; D gene unclear. The ends were cut back, 2 bases at V and 5 bases at J, with 13 bases in the middle. This CDR3 has 14 amino acids. Per the germline V gene, CDR1 is SGHTA and CDR2 is FQGNSA. This CDR3 reads CASSLSGFGDEQYF. The DNA of the CDR3 is TGTGCCAGCAGCTTAAGTGGGTTTGGAGACGAGCAGTACTTC.

Comment on this clone: Other nucleotide sequences in the sample specify the same CDR3. The rearrangement joins TRBV5-1 to TRBJ1-4; 7 positions match TRBD1. The CDR3 consists of 14 residues. Germline CDR1 reads SGHRS; CDR2 reads YFSETQ. The V segment lost 0 bases and the J segment 5 bases; nucleotides outside the gene matches: 1. CDR3 bases: TGCGCCAGCAGCTTGGGGGACAGCAATGAAAAACTGTTTTTT. Translated, it gives CASSLGDSNEKLFF.

The chain employs TRBV12-5 and TRBJ2-3; D unclear. Germline CDR1 reads LGHNT; CDR2 reads FRNRAP. Trimming removed 5 bases at V and 3 bases at J, with 6 bases between. This CDR3 is 12 amino acids long. In DNA form, the CDR3 reads TGTGCTAGTGGTCCGAGAACAGATACGCAGTATTTT. Translated: CASGPRTDTQYF.

The chain employs TRBV6-5 and TRBJ1-1; D remains ambiguous. The V gene's germline CDR1 is MNHEY and CDR2 SVGAGI. This CDR3 has 15 amino acids. V lost 3 bases and J 9 bases, leaving 20 bases between the germline ends. The CDR3: CASSYGLVEGRKAFF. In DNA, the CDR3 is TGTGCCAGCAGTTATGGTCTCGTTGAGGGAAGGAAAGCTTTCTTT.

The rearrangement links TRBV18 to TRBJ1-1; D may be TRBD1 (5 bases). Trimming took 5 bases from V and 4 from J, leaving 8 bases between them. Per germline, CDR1 KGHSH and CDR2 LQKENI. The CDR3 length is 12 residues. CDR3 residues: CASSGGGTEAFF. In nucleotides, the CDR3 is TGTGCCAGCTCAGGCGGGGGCACTGAAGCTTTCTTT.

The chain links TRBV15 to TRBJ1-1; D not certain. Trimming shortened V by 3 bases and J by 1 base, and 6 bases separated the two germline ends. CDR1 and CDR2 (germline): LNHNV, YYDKDF (reference sequence). There are 13 residues in the CDR3. The CDR3 nucleotides read TGTGCCACCAGCAGTAGACAGAACACTGAAGCTTTCTTT. Encoded protein: CATSSRQNTEAFF.

The chain couples TRBV4-3 to TRBJ2-1, with D maybe TRBD1 (6 bases). The V end was cut by 3 bases, the J end by 4 bases, with 13 bases between. CDR1 is LGHNA and CDR2 is YSLEER in the germline V gene. This CDR3 contains 15 residues. The CDR3 bases are TGCGCCAGCAGCCAGGATGGGACATCTTACAATGAGCAGTTCTTC. Translating gives CASSQDGTSYNEQFF.

The chain combines TRBV19 with TRBJ2-5; 8 positions match TRBD2. The CDR3 contains 16 residues. After removal of 1 base from V and 2 bases from J, the junction contained 6 bases not matched to a gene. Germline CDR1 LNHDA, CDR2 SQIVND (reference sequence). In nucleotides, the CDR3 is TGTGCCAGTAGTATAGTGTCGGGGGGGGTACAAGAGACCCAGTACTTC. The encoded protein is CASSIVSGGVQETQYF.

The chain employs TRBV6-1 and TRBJ1-5; 12 bases are a match to TRBD1. Germline V CDR1 and CDR2: MNHNS, SASEGT. This CDR3 region has 13 residues. J lost 5 bases, V lost 10 bases, and 3 bases had no gene match. CDR3 sequence (DNA): TGTGCCACCCGGGACAGGGGGCATCAGCCCCAGCATTTT. It yields the protein CATRDRGHQPQHF.

The genes are TRBV27 and TRBJ1-2; 11 bases map to TRBD1. V shed 1 base and J 6 bases; nucleotides not matched to a gene: 13. The CDR3 sequence is 18 residues long. CDR1 and CDR2 (germline): MNHEY, SMNVEV (reference sequence). The CDR3 sequence is CASSLWGTGGRTRDGYTF. CDR3 in DNA: TGTGCCAGCAGTTTATGGGGGACAGGGGGGAGGACCCGGGATGGCTACACCTTC.

The chain carries TRBV4-2 and TRBJ1-6, with TRBD1 matching 7 bases. Unmatched junction bases numbered 3, after V lost 1 base and J lost 3 bases. The germline gives CDR1 LGHNA, CDR2 YNFKEQ. The CDR3 is 16 amino acids. The chain's CDR3 is CASSQGGQVYNSPLHF. CDR3 coding DNA: TGTGCCAGCAGCCAAGGAGGACAGGTCTATAATTCACCCCTCCACTTT.

This sequence joins TRBV5-4 and TRBJ1-2; 9 nucleotides line up with TRBD1. The germline V gene encodes CDR1 SGHNT and CDR2 YYREEE (reference sequence). The CDR3 runs 15 residues. V was pared by 3 bases and J by 11 bases, with 14 bases of the junction left unmatched. CDR3 loop: CASSSGTGLTMAYTF. In DNA form, the CDR3 reads TGTGCCAGCAGCTCGGGGACAGGGCTAACTATGGCTTACACCTTC.